One sample yielded the 23 T cell receptor beta chains listed below, sequenced in a study of metastatic and nonmetastatic thyroid tumors. Thyroid surgery had not been preceded by any treatment in any patient. TCRdb re-clonotyped the PCR reads through MiXCR. Altogether 40,000 to 45,000 clones are present, under 4% being singletons, with the ten largest covering roughly 9.1%. What was sequenced was blood. The receptors come from a female donor with papillary thyroid cancer or a benign thyroid nodule (not recorded which). Some clones in this sample may be carry-over from other donors' samples.

In its sample, this clone was seen a few times. A read error may explain this, as a much larger clone is one base away. The chain combines TRBV27 with TRBJ2-5; 7 nucleotides align to TRBD1. The length of the CDR3 is 14 residues. Germline CDR1 MNHEY, CDR2 SMNVEV (reference sequence). The CDR3 coding sequence is TGTGCCGGCAGAACATACAGGGGCGGGGAGACCCAGTACTTC. Translating gives CAGRTYRGGETQYF.

J is TRBJ2-7 and V is TRBV12-3 or TRBV12-4, with 8 bases matching TRBD2. This CDR3 has 21 amino acids. The V gene end was trimmed by 7 bases and the J gene end by 2 bases; junction bases not matched to a gene: 28. The chain's CDR3 is CASNILLAGQAGDRLAYEQYF. In DNA, the CDR3 is TGTGCCAGCAACATACTATTAGCGGGACAAGCAGGAGACAGATTAGCCTACGAGCAGTACTTC.

This clone has only a few counts. CDR3 sequence: CASSYSGFGTNEKLFF. The CDR3 DNA reads as TGTGCCAGCAGTTACTCGGGTTTTGGAACTAATGAAAAACTGTTTTTT. V gene TRBV6-5 combines with J gene TRBJ1-4, with D unresolved. V was cut by 0 bases and J by 1 base, with 9 bases left in between. Germline V gene lookup returns CDR1 MNHEY and CDR2 SVGAGI. The CDR3 length is 16 residues.

This clone was seen ten or more times. This chain uses TRBV9 with TRBJ2-3; 8 bases agree with TRBD2. Germline loops: CDR1 SGDLS, CDR2 YYNGEE. The CDR3 length is 16 residues. Trimming removed 2 bases from V and 0 bases from J; junction bases left unmatched: 5. CDR3 region: CASSVTSEGSTDTQYF. CDR3 in DNA: TGTGCCAGCAGCGTGACTAGCGAAGGGAGCACAGATACGCAGTATTTT.

This clone was counted many times. V and J are TRBV2 and TRBJ1-5; D is possibly TRBD1 (6 bases). Trimming pared 0 bases from V and 2 bases from J, leaving 8 bases between. CDR1 SNHLY and CDR2 FYNNEI come from the germline V gene. CDR3 size: 15 residues. CDR3 nucleotide sequence: TGTGCCAGCAGTGAAGCGGGGGCTGGCAATCAGCCCCAGCATTTT. Translation: CASSEAGAGNQPQHF.

There are many counts of this clone. This chain links TRBV20-1 with TRBJ1-5; maybe TRBD1 (5 bases). In germline, CDR1 is DFQATT, CDR2 SNEGSKA (reference sequence). V was clipped by 6 bases and J by 7 bases, with 13 bases between them. The length of the CDR3 is 12 residues. The CDR3 is CSARRRGQPQHF. CDR3 nucleotide sequence: TGCAGTGCGAGGAGGAGGGGACAGCCCCAGCATTTT.

This clone was seen ten or more times. V usage is TRBV20-1 and J usage is TRBJ1-2, with TRBD1 matching 7 bases. This CDR3 contains 12 residues. The trim removed 3 bases at V and 4 bases at J, leaving 2 bases unmatched. From germline, CDR1 is DFQATT and CDR2 SNEGSKA (reference sequence). CDR3 nucleotides: TGCAGTGCTAGCGGGACAGCCTATGGCTACACCTTC. Protein sequence: CSASGTAYGYTF.

This clone was found many times. The DNA for the CDR3 is TGTGCCAGCAGTTTGGACCGATCTCGCGACGAGCAGTACTTC. Its protein is CASSLDRSRDEQYF. The chain uses TRBV28 and TRBJ2-7; no clear D gene. Per germline, CDR1 MDHEN and CDR2 SYDVKM. The CDR3 totals 14 residues. The V gene lost 3 bases and the J gene lost 5 bases, with 14 bases spanning the gap.

This clone was seen more than once but under ten times. V and J are TRBV27 and TRBJ2-1; D is unresolved. Germline V gene lookup returns CDR1 MNHEY and CDR2 SMNVEV (reference sequence). The V gene lost 6 bases and the J gene lost 3 bases, with 12 bases spanning the gap. The CDR3 runs 14 residues. The CDR3 DNA follows: TGTGCCAGCAGAAAACAGCCCCGCTACAATGAGCAGTTCTTC. Amino acids: CASRKQPRYNEQFF.

This clone was seen at least ten times. A much bigger clone sits one base away, suggesting this may be a read error. Lacking the conserved final phenylalanine or tryptophan, this CDR3 likely reflects a read error. This chain links TRBV6-1 with TRBJ2-2, with 12 nucleotides matching TRBD2. CDR3 length: 15 amino acids. Germline lookup yields CDR1 MNHNS and CDR2 SASEGT. Trimming took 5 bases from V and 7 from J; bases not matched to a gene: 5. CDR3 protein: CASSLAGGPVGELFV. The CDR3 coding sequence is TGTGCCAGCAGTCTAGCGGGAGGGCCAGTCGGGGAGCTGTTTGTT.

This clone was seen repeatedly, ten times or more. The chain employs TRBV20-1 and TRBJ2-5; possible D gene TRBD2, 6 bases. CDR3 length: 14 amino acids. The V and J ends lost 3 bases and 4 bases respectively, with 15 bases between them. Germline V lookup: CDR1 DFQATT, CDR2 SNEGSKA (reference sequence). DNA of the CDR3: TGCAGTGCTAGCGGGGTAGCGGCGCGAGAGACCCAGTACTTC. It encodes CSASGVAARETQYF.

The J gene is TRBJ1-2, the V gene TRBV7-2; a possible D gene is TRBD1 (6 bases). Germline assignment: CDR1 SGHTA and CDR2 FQGNSA. With 5 bases removed from V and 4 bases from J, the gap between germline ends came to 11 bases. The CDR3 is made up of 13 amino acids. Here the CDR3 reads CASSTRQAYGYTF. CDR3 DNA sequence: TGTGCCAGCAGCACGAGACAGGCCTATGGCTACACCTTC.

This clone was seen more than once but under ten times. The J gene is TRBJ1-6, the V gene TRBV28; D not certain. V gave up 3 bases and J gave up 6 bases, with 12 bases separating them. The CDR3 loop spans 15 amino acids. Germline CDR1 MDHEN, CDR2 SYDVKM. CDR3 sequence reads: CASSLNIGTNSPLHF. CDR3 DNA sequence: TGTGCCAGCAGTTTGAACATAGGCACTAATTCACCCCTCCACTTT. Based on the CDR3 plus reference TRBV28 and TRBJ1-6, the full variable domain is DVKVTQSSRYLVKRTGEKVFLECVQDMDHENMFWYRQDPGLGLRLIYFSYDVKMKEKGDIPEGYSVSREKKERFSLILESASTNQTSMYLCASSLNIGTNSPLHFGNGTRLTVT.

This clone was seen more than once but under ten times. The chain combines TRBV30 with TRBJ1-3, with TRBD1 as a possible D gene (5 bases). The germline V gene has CDR1 GTSNPN and CDR2 SVGIG (reference sequence). This CDR3 comprises 14 residues. The ends were cut back, 0 bases at V and 7 bases at J, with 13 bases in the middle. This CDR3 is CAWSVTGLRNTIYF. In DNA form, the CDR3 reads TGTGCCTGGAGTGTAACGGGGCTTAGGAACACCATATATTTT.

The gene calls are TRBV7-3 and TRBJ1-1; no firm D call. Germline CDR1 reads SGHTA; CDR2 reads FQGTGA. This CDR3 contains 13 residues. Trimming removed 3 bases from V and 1 base from J, with 6 bases in between. CDR3: CASSFDGNTEAFF. The CDR3 coding sequence is TGTGCCAGCAGCTTTGACGGGAACACTGAAGCTTTCTTT.

The V and J genes are TRBV5-1 and TRBJ1-3, with D hard to call. Between the trimmed V and J ends, which lost 3 bases and 0 bases, there was a span of 13 bases. Germline assignment: CDR1 SGHRS and CDR2 YFSETQ. This CDR3 comprises 16 residues. The CDR3 DNA reads TGCGCCAGCAGCTGGAACGGACGGATCTCTGGAAACACCATATATTTT. Translating it yields CASSWNGRISGNTIYF. Full variable domain (rest looked up from reference TRBV5-1 and TRBJ1-3): KAGVTQTPRYLIKTRGQQVTLSCSPISGHRSVSWYQQTPGQGLQFLFEYFSETQRNKGNFPGRFSGRQFSNSRSEMNVSTLELGDSALYLCASSWNGRISGNTIYFGEGSWLTVV.

This clone occurred many times. The chain recombines TRBV20-1 with TRBJ1-1; tentatively, D is TRBD1 (5 bases). The CDR3 spans 14 residues. Germline CDR1 reads DFQATT; CDR2 reads SNEGSKA (reference sequence). The V gene lost 0 bases and the J gene lost 7 bases, with 15 bases spanning the gap. CDR3 nucleotide sequence: TGCAGTGCTAGAGATTCCGCCAGGGTGGGTGAAGCTTTCTTT. It codes for CSARDSARVGEAFF.

The V gene is TRBV6-9, the J gene TRBJ1-2; D uncertain. The ends were cut back, 3 bases at V and 2 bases at J, with 10 bases in the middle. The CDR3 loop spans 14 amino acids. CDR1 and CDR2 from the germline V gene are MNHGY and SVAAGI. The CDR3 spells CASSYRPVNYGYTF. CDR3 nucleotides: TGTGCCAGCAGTTACAGGCCGGTGAACTATGGCTACACCTTC.

The rearrangement uses TRBV6-2 or TRBV6-3 and TRBJ2-1, with D uncertain. The CDR3 sequence is 11 residues long. The ends were cut back, 7 bases at V and 5 bases at J, with 6 bases in the middle. Germline V gene sequence: CDR1 MNHEY, CDR2 SVGEGT. CDR3 DNA: TGTGCCAGCACGGACCACAATGAGCAGTTCTTC. The encoded protein is CASTDHNEQFF.

This clone occurred many times. This sequence joins TRBV6-2 or TRBV6-3 and TRBJ2-2; perhaps TRBD2 as D (6 bases). CDR1 is MNHEY, CDR2 SVGEGT, per germline. Deletions cut 6 bases from V and 7 bases from J, with 12 bases between. This CDR3 spans 13 amino acids. Here the CDR3 reads CASRPTSHGELFF. The CDR3 DNA reads as TGTGCCAGCAGGCCTACTAGCCACGGGGAGCTGTTTTTT.

This clone was recorded at least ten times. This may be a read error: a much more frequent sequence differs by one nucleotide. This chain connects TRBV3-1 to TRBJ1-1; D is perhaps TRBD1 (5 bases). The CDR3 extends over 15 amino acids. V lost 1 base to trimming and J lost 5 bases, with 14 bases between them. CDR1 and CDR2 (germline): LGHDT, YNNKEL (reference sequence). The CDR3 nucleotides read TGTGCCAGCAGCCAAGTGGGGGGGGGGGGAACTGAAGCTTTCTTT. Translation: CASSQVGGGGTEAFF.

The chain uses TRBV2 and TRBJ2-7; D is unclear. This CDR3 has 14 residues. V was shortened by 3 bases and J by 4 bases, with 13 bases between the two germline ends. Per germline, CDR1 SNHLY and CDR2 FYNNEI. The CDR3 loop is CASSEEVLGYEQYF. CDR3 DNA: TGTGCCAGCAGTGAGGAAGTATTGGGATACGAGCAGTACTTC.

The gene calls are TRBV6-2 or TRBV6-3 and TRBJ1-1, with D perhaps matching TRBD1 (5 bases). This CDR3 comprises 15 residues. Trimming stripped 4 bases from V and 2 bases from J, with 14 bases between. Per the germline V gene, CDR1 is MNHEY and CDR2 is SVGEGT. The CDR3 protein is CASSWGGTGNTEAFF. The CDR3 DNA reads TGTGCCAGCAGTTGGGGCGGCACGGGAAACACTGAAGCTTTCTTT.